A selection of T cell receptor beta chains follows, all from one sample in a study of cytomegalovirus exposure and HLA in healthy donors. Measured with immunoSEQ multiplex PCR; TCRdb has only the in-frame clones, and not every one. This table has some 150,000 clones, roughly 84% appearing once. The sequencing input was PBMCs. These receptors all come from a boy aged 2-9 years in good health and CMV-seronegative. Each CDR3 is given with its conserved first and last residue. The D gene is left open where the match is weak. Part of the rows lack a size; the others show once, few, many or a class for expanded clones.

. | TRBJ1-3 | TRBV28 | . | TGTGCCAGCAGTTTGGTCCCCAGGGGATCAGGTGGAAACACCATATATTTT | CASSLVPRGSGGNTIYF
TRBD1 | TRBJ1-3 | TRBV7-8 | . | TGTGCCAGCAGCCGGACAGGAGTATACACCATATATTTT | CASSRTGVYTIYF
TRBD2 | TRBJ2-1 | TRBV5-4 | . | TGTGCCAGCAGCCCCTATGGGGCTAGCGGGGGGGCGTATGAGCAGTTCTTC | CASSPYGASGGAYEQFF
. | TRBJ1-6 | TRBV6-5 | . | TGTGCCAGCAGTTTCGGGATTCCCGATTCACCCCTCCACTTT | CASSFGIPDSPLHF
TRBD1 | TRBJ2-1 | TRBV11-3 | . | TGTGCCAGCAGCTTACTGGGGACAGGGGCGTACAATGAGCAGTTCTTC | CASSLLGTGAYNEQFF
TRBD2 | TRBJ2-7 | TRBV7-8 | few | TGTGCCAGCAGCTTAGAGGGACTAGCAGGCGAGCAGTACTTC | CASSLEGLAGEQYF
TRBD2 | TRBJ2-7 | TRBV6-5 | . | TGTGCCAGCGTGCCTAGCGGGAGTTACGAGCAGTACTTC | CASVPSGSYEQYF
. | TRBJ2-6 | TRBV11-1 | . | TGTGCCAGCAGCTCCACGGTATTTGGGGCCAACGTCCTGACTTTC | CASSSTVFGANVLTF
. | TRBJ2-7 | TRBV11-1 | . | TGTGCCAGCAGCTTAGAAGGCGGCCGAACCTACGAGCAGTACTTC | CASSLEGGRTYEQYF
. | TRBJ1-6 | TRBV27 | . | TGTGCCAGCAGTTTAATGACAACATATAATTCACCCCTCCACTTT | CASSLMTTYNSPLHF
. | TRBJ2-5 | TRBV2 | . | TGTGCCAAAACCTCTCCTAGGGAGACCCAGTACTTC | CAKTSPRETQYF
. | TRBJ1-5 | TRBV30 | few | TGTGCCTGGAGTCGCGAGGGAAGTCAGCCCCAGCATTTT | CAWSREGSQPQHF
TRBD2 | TRBJ2-7 | TRBV7-2 | . | TGTGCCAGCAGCTTAGTCGGCGGGGGGGCGGACGAGCAGTACTTC | CASSLVGGGADEQYF
TRBD1 | TRBJ1-6 | TRBV7-9 | once | TGTGCCAGCAGCTTAGATCGGCGGAACAGGGGAGACTCACCCCTCCACTTT | CASSLDRRNRGDSPLHF
TRBD2 | TRBJ2-3 | TRBV4-2 | . | TGTGCCAGCAGCCTTCGACTAGCGGGAGACACAGATACGCAGTATTTT | CASSLRLAGDTDTQYF
. | TRBJ1-1 | TRBV4-1 | . | TGCGCCAGCAGCCCCGGACTGGACGGATACACTGAAGCTTTCTTT | CASSPGLDGYTEAFF
. | TRBJ2-5 | TRBV7-6 | . | TGTGCCAGCAGCTTTGGCGAGACCCAGTACTTC | CASSFGETQYF
TRBD2 | TRBJ2-2 | TRBV29-1 | few | TGCAGCGTTGAACTGTTCGGGAGGACGGTCAACACCGGGGAGCTGTTTTTT | CSVELFGRTVNTGELFF
. | TRBJ1-2 | TRBV27 | . | TGTGCCAGCAGGGGAGGGAGTTTGGGATATGGCTACACCTTC | CASRGGSLGYGYTF
TRBD1 | TRBJ2-1 | TRBV5-6 | . | TGTGCCAGCAGCTCGGGACAGGGTCAAAATGAGCAGTTCTTC | CASSSGQGQNEQFF
TRBD1 | TRBJ1-6 | TRBV27 | . | TGTGCCAGCAGTCGCTCCCCGCGTAATTACAGGGGCTTCTTTTCACCCCTCCACTTT | CASSRSPRNYRGFFSPLHF
. | TRBJ1-4 | TRBV7-9 | . | TGTGCCAGCAGCTCCGCGAGGTGGAGTGGCGAAAAACTGTTTTTT | CASSSARWSGEKLFF
TRBD2 | TRBJ2-7 | TRBV15 | . | TGTGCCACTCTAGCGGGAGTCGAGCAGTACTTC | CATLAGVEQYF
TRBD2 | TRBJ2-1 | TRBV28 | . | TGTGCCAGCAGTTCATCGGCGGGGACTAGCGGCTACAATGAGCAGTTCTTC | CASSSSAGTSGYNEQFF
TRBD1 | TRBJ1-4 | TRBV6-5 | . | TGTGCCAGCAGTGCACTGGACAGGGGGGAAAAACTGTTTTTT | CASSALDRGEKLFF
TRBD1 | TRBJ1-5 | TRBV25-1 | . | TGTGCCAGCAGTCGGCAGGGGGAAAGTCAGCCCCAGCATTTT | CASSRQGESQPQHF
. | TRBJ1-1 | TRBV4-3 | . | TGCGCCAGCAGCCTCTCAACCTGGACAGCGCTGAACACTGAAGCTTTCTTT | CASSLSTWTALNTEAFF
. | TRBJ2-7 | TRBV27 | . | TGTGCCAGCAGGGACAGAGCCTACGAGCAGTACTTC | CASRDRAYEQYF
TRBD2 | TRBJ2-3 | TRBV9 | . | TGTGCCAGCAGCGTAGCTAGCGGGGGGGCTGCGGATACGCAGTATTTT | CASSVASGGAADTQYF
. | TRBJ1-1 | TRBV28 | few | TGTGCCAGCAGCCCCGAGAGGGGGATTGGTTTTGACACTGAAGCTTTCTTT | CASSPERGIGFDTEAFF
. | TRBJ1-1 | TRBV12-2 | . | TGTGCAAGTCGTCCGGGGATGAACACTGAAGCTTTCTTT | CASRPGMNTEAFF
TRBD1 | TRBJ2-7 | TRBV5-1 | . | TGCGCCAGCAGCTTACAGGGGACAGGTCTCCCATCCGAGCAGTACTTC | CASSLQGTGLPSEQYF
TRBD1 | TRBJ2-5 | TRBV7-2 | once | TGTGCCAGCAGCTTATATGGGACAGGGGGCTCAGAGACCCAGTACTTC | CASSLYGTGGSETQYF
. | TRBJ2-3 | TRBV12-5 | . | TGTGCTAGTGGTCCGAACAGGGTCTCAGATACGCAGTATTTT | CASGPNRVSDTQYF
TRBD2 | TRBJ2-7 | TRBV10-3 | . | TGTGCCATACGGGGTACGGGAGGACCTTACGAGCAGTACTTC | CAIRGTGGPYEQYF
. | TRBJ2-7 | TRBV19 | . | TGTGCCACAACCGGGGGAATGGACTACGAGCAGTACTTC | CATTGGMDYEQYF
TRBD1 | TRBJ2-2 | TRBV4-1 | . | TGCGCCAGCAGCCAGGGGACAGGGAACACCGGGGAGCTGTTTTTT | CASSQGTGNTGELFF
TRBD1 | TRBJ1-5 | TRBV7-8 | . | TGTGCCAGCAGCTTAGCCCCCGGGACAGGGTTGCAGCCCCAGCATTTT | CASSLAPGTGLQPQHF
TRBD1 | TRBJ1-5 | TRBV28 | . | TGTGCCAGCAGTGCTCCCGGGACAGCAAGAAACAATCAGCCCCAGCATTTT | CASSAPGTARNNQPQHF
. | TRBJ2-3 | TRBV5-1 | few | TGCGCCAGCAGCTTGGCGGCGGGACAGCTGACAGATACGCAGTATTTT | CASSLAAGQLTDTQYF
. | TRBJ1-3 | TRBV19 | . | TGTGCCAGTAGTATTAGCAACGCCGGGACACCTGGAAACACCATATATTTT | CASSISNAGTPGNTIYF
. | TRBJ2-7 | TRBV18 | . | TGTGCCAGCTCACCAGCGCCTGTCTACGAGCAGTACTTC | CASSPAPVYEQYF
. | TRBJ2-5 | TRBV28 | . | TGTGCCAGCAGTTGGGCCTACCAAGAGACCCAGTACTTC | CASSWAYQETQYF